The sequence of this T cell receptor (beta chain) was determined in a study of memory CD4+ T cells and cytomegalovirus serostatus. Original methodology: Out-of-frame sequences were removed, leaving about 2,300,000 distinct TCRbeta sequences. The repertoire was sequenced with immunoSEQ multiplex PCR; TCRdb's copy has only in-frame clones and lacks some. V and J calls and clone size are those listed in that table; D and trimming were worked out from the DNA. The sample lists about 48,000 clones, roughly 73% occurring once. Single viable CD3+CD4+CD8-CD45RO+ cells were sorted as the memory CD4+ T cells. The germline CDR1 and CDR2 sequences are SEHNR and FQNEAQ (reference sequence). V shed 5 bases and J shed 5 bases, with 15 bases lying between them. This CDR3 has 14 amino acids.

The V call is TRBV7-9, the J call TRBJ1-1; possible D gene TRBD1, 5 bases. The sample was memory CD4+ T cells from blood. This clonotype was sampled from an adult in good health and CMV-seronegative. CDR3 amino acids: CASSTRQRVTEAFF. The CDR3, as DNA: TGTGCCAGCAGCACTAGACAGAGAGTAACTGAAGCTTTCTTT. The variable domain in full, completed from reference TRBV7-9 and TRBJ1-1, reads DTGVSQNPRHKITKRGQNVTFRCDPISEHNRLYWYRQTLGQGPEFLTYFQNEAQLEKSRLLSDRFSAERPKGSFSTLEIQRTEQGDSAMYLCASSTRQRVTEAFFGQGTRLTVV.